The 5 T cell receptor beta chains presented below share a single source sample, sequenced in a study of T cell changes during pregnancy in multiple sclerosis (dated by TCRdb to between 2019 and 2020). Receptor libraries were prepared by the immunoSEQ multiplex PCR assay. TCRdb obtained this table from immuneACCESS and retained in-frame rearrangements with V and J assigned. These tables miss some clones; where compared with another copy, unresolved V genes account for less than half of the shortfall, and the remainder is unexplained. The sample table holds about 67,000 clones, of which approximately 93% were seen once. Around 1.4% of the sample lies in the top ten. Sequencing was performed on peripheral blood, taken in the second trimester of pregnancy. The receptors were gathered from a female donor with multiple sclerosis, enrolled in a pregnancy study.

This chain links TRBV9 with TRBJ1-1, with D perhaps matching TRBD1 (5 bases). The germline CDR1 and CDR2 sequences are SGDLS and YYNGEE. Trimming took 3 bases from V and 5 from J, leaving 14 bases between them. This CDR3 region has 14 residues. The CDR3 DNA reads TGTGCCAGCAGCGACGAGCTGGGGCCAACTGAAGCTTTCTTT. Its translation: CASSDELGPTEAFF.

The rearrangement joins TRBV5-1 to TRBJ1-2; 8 positions match TRBD1. The CDR3 loop spans 16 amino acids. J gave up 0 bases and V 2 bases, and 6 bases lay outside the gene matches. The germline gives CDR1 SGHRS, CDR2 YFSETQ. This CDR3 reads CASSLWTGPSNYGYTF. The DNA of the CDR3 is TGCGCCAGCAGCTTATGGACAGGGCCTTCTAACTATGGCTACACCTTC.

The rearrangement uses TRBV5-1 and TRBJ1-1; perhaps TRBD1 as D (5 bases). V shed 2 bases and J shed 5 bases, with 10 bases lying between them. The CDR3 covers 13 residues. Germline values: CDR1 SGHRS, CDR2 YFSETQ. Here the CDR3 DNA reads TGCGCCAGCAGCTTCGGGTCAGGGACTGAAGCTTTCTTT. This gives the protein CASSFGSGTEAFF.

V is TRBV7-6 and J is TRBJ1-2; TRBD1 might be the D (5 bases). The CDR3 runs 15 residues. V was shortened by 1 base and J by 0 bases, with 9 bases between the two germline ends. Germline V gene sequence: CDR1 SGHVS, CDR2 FNYEAQ. CDR3 sequence reads: CASSLGPGPNYGYTF. The CDR3 DNA reads TGTGCCAGCAGCTTAGGCCCAGGGCCTAACTATGGCTACACCTTC.

The V gene is TRBV11-2, the J gene TRBJ1-4, with D maybe TRBD1 (5 bases). Germline V gene sequence: CDR1 SGHAT, CDR2 FQNNGV. This CDR3 is built from 15 residues. The V and J ends lost 8 bases and 8 bases respectively, with 21 bases between them. Here the CDR3 DNA reads TGTGCCAGCTTGCGGGAGCCGGGGGGTGAGGAAAAACTGTTTTTT. Translating gives CASLREPGGEEKLFF. The whole variable domain, filled in from reference TRBV11-2 and TRBJ1-4, reads EAGVAQSPRYKIIEKRQSVAFWCNPISGHATLYWYQQILGQGPKLLIQFQNNGVVDDSQLPKDRFSAERLKGVDSTLKIQPAKLEDSAVYLCASLREPGGEEKLFFGSGTQLSVL.